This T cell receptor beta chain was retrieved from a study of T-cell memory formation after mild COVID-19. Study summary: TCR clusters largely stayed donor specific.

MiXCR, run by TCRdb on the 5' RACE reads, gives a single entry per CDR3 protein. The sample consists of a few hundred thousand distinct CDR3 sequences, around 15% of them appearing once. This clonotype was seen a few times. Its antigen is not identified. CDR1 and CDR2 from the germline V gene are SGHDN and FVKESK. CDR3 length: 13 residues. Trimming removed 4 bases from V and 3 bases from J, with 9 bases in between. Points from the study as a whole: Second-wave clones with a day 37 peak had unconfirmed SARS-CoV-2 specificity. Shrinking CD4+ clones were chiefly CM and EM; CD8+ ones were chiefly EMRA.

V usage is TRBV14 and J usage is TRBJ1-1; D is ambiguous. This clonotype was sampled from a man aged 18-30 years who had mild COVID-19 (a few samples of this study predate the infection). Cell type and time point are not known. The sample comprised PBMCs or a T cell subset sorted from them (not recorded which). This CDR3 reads CASSPFRDTEAFF. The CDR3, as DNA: TGTGCCAGCAGCCCCTTTAGGGACACTGAAGCTTTCTTT.